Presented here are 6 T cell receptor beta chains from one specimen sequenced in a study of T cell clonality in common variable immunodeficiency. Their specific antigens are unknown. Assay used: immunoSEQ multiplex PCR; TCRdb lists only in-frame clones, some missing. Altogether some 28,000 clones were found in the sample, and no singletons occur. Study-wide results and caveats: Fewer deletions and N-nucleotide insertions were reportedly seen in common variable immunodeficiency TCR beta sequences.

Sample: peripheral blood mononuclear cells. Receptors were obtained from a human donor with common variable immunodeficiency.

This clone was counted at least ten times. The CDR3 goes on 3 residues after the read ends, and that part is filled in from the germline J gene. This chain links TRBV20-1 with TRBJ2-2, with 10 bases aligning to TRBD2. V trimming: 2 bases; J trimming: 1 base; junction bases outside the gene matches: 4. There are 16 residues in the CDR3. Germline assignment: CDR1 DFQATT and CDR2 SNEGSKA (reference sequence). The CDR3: CSARSSGGLNTGELFF. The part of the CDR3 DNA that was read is TGCAGTGCTAGATCTAGCGGGGGCCTGAACACCGGGGAG.

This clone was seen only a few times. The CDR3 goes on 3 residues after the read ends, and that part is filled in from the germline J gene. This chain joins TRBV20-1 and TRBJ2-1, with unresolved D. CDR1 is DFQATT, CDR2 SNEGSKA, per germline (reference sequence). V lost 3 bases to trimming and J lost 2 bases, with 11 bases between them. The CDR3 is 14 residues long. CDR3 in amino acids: CSARARSTYNEQFF. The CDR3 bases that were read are TGCAGTGCTAGGGCCAGGTCGACCTACAATGAG.

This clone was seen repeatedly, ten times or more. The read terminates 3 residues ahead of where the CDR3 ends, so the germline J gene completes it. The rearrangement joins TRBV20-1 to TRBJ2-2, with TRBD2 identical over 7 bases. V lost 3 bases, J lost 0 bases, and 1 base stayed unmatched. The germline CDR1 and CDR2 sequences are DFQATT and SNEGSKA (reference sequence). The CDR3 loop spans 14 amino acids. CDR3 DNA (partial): TGCAGTGCTAGCAGCGGGGCGAACACCGGGGAG. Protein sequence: CSASSGANTGE. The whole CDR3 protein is CSASSGANTGELFF.

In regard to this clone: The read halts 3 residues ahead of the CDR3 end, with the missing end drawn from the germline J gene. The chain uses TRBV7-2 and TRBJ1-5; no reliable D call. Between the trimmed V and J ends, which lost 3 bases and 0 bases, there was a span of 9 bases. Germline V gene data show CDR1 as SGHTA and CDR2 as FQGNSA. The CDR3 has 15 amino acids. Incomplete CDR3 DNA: TGTGCCAGCAGCTTCGCGGCGTATAGCAATCAGCCC. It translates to CASSFAAYSNQP. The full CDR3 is CASSFAAYSNQPQHF. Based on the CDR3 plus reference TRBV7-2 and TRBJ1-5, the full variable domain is GAGVSQSPSNKVTEKGKDVELRCDPISGHTALYWYRQSLGQGLEFLIYFQGNSAPDKSGLPSDRFSAERTGGSVSTLTIQRTQQEDSAVYLCASSFAAYSNQPQHFGDGTRLSIL.

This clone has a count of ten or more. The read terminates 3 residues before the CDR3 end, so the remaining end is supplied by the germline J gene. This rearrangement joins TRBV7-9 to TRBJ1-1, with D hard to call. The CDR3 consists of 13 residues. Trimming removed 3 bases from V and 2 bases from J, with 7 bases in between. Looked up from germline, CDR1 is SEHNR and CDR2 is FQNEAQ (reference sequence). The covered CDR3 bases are TGTGCCAGCAGCTTCGAGGCTAACACTGAA. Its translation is CASSFEANTE. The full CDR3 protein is CASSFEANTEAFF.

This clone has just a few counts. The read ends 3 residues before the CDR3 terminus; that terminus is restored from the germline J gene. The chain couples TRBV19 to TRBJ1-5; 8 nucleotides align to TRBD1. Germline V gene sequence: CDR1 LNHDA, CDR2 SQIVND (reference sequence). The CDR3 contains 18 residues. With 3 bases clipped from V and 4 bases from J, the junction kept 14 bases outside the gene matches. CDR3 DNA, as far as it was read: TGTGCCAGTAGTATGGTAGCTTTCGGACAGGGAGAAAATCAGCCC. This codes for CASSMVAFGQGENQP. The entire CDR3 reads CASSMVAFGQGENQPQHF.